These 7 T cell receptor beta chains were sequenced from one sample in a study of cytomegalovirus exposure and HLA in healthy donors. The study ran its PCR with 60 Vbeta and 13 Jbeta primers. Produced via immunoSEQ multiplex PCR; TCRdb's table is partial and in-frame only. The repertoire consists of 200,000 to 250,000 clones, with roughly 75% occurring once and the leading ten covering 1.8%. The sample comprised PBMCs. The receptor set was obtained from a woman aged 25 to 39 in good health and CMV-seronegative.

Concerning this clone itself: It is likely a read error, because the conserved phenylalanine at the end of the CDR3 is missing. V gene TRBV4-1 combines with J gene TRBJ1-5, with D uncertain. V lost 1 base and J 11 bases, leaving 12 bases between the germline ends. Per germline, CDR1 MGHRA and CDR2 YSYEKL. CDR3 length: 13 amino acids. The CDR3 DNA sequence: TGCGCCAGCAGCCAAGGGGCGGGGAGTTCCCAGCATTTG. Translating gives CASSQGAGSSQHL.

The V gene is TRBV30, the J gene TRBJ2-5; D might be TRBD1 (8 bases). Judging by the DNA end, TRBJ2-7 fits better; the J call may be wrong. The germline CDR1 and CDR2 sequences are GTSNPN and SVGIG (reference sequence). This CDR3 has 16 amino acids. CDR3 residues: CAWSPWGGQGANEQYF. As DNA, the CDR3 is TGTGCCTGGAGTCCTTGGGGGGGGCAGGGGGCTAACGAGCAGTACTTC.

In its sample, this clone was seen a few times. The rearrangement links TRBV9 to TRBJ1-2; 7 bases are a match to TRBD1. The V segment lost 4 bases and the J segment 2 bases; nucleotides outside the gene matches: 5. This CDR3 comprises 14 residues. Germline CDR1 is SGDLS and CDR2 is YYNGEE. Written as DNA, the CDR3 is TGTGCCAGCAGCATACGACAGGGAAACTATGGCTACACCTTC. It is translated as CASSIRQGNYGYTF.

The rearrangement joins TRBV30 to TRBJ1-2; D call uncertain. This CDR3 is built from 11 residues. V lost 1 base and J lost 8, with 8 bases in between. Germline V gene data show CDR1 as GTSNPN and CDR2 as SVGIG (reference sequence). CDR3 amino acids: CAWSEEGGYTF. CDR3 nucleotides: TGTGCCTGGAGTGAAGAGGGAGGCTACACCTTC.

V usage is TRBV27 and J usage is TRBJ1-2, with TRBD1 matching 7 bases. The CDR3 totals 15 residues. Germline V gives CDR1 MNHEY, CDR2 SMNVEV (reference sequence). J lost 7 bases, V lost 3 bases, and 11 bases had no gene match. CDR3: CASSLTGNDEGGYTF. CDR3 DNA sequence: TGTGCCAGCAGTTTGACAGGGAATGACGAAGGTGGCTACACCTTC.

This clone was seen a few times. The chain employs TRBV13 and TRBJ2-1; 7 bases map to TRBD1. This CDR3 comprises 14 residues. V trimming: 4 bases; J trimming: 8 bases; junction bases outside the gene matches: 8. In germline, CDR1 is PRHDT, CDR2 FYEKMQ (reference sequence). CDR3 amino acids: CASSSRQGTHEQFF. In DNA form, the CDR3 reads TGTGCCAGCAGCTCCAGACAGGGCACCCATGAGCAGTTCTTC.

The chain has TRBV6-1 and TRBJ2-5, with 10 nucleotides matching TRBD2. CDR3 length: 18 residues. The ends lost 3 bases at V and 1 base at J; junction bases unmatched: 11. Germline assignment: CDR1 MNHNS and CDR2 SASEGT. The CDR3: CASSDLGLSGGSQETQYF. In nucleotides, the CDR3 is TGTGCCAGCAGTGATCTCGGGCTTAGCGGGGGGTCCCAAGAGACCCAGTACTTC.